This T cell receptor (beta chain) comes out of a study of regulatory T cells in long-lasting Graves disease. General study points: A limited number of samples was an acknowledged limitation. Newly diagnosed disease favored TRBV20-1 and TRBJ2-1 over persistent disease.

Turning to this clonotype: Its matching antigen is unknown.

V lost 3 bases and J lost 2, with 22 bases in between. Germline CDR1 reads GTSNPN; CDR2 reads SVGIG (reference sequence). CDR3 length: 17 amino acids. Time point given: persistent/refractory GD, antithyroid drugs over 5 years with positive TRAb. The TCR library used RNA extracted from PBMCs. The patient group derived from an endocrinology department in Xi'an, China. A peripheral blood sample, around 8.5 milliliters in volume, was drawn into EDTA tubes. TCR beta libraries were built with iRepertoire HTBI primers and Arm-PCR of CDR3 regions. TCRdb processed the multiplex PCR reads anew with MiXCR; each CDR3 protein has one entry. This sample has more than 650,000 distinct CDR3 sequences, with 25% to 35% found just once.

The sequenced sample was peripheral blood mononuclear cells (PBMCs), obtained when the disease was refractory, from a patient treated with antithyroid drugs. The chain recombines TRBV30 with TRBJ1-1, with D possibly TRBD1 on 5 matching bases. The receptor was isolated from a female donor with Graves disease. The CDR3 DNA follows: TGTGCCTGGAGGGTACGGCCGCGGGGACCAGCCAACACTGAAGCTTTCTTT. It translates to CAWRVRPRGPANTEAFF.